This T cell receptor (beta chain) was recovered during a study of CD8+ T cells in alopecia areata. cDNA prepared by RNA extraction and subsequent reverse transcription served as the template for sequencing. Some clones are missing from TCRdb's copy, which holds only in-frame ones; the method was immunoSEQ multiplex PCR. Among a few hundred thousand clones, approximately 72% were seen once, and the ten largest hold 0.95% to 1.5%. Documented treatment: oral pan-JAK inhibitor, 5-10 mg twice daily. The clonotype originates from a human donor with alopecia areata. Sequencing used CD4+ T cells sorted from blood, obtained at approximately week 44, from a patient treated with tofacitinib.

The CDR3 DNA sequence: TGTGCCACCAGCAGAGATGTAACGGCGCAGTATTTT. As protein: CATSRDVTAQYF. The V and J genes are TRBV15 and TRBJ2-3, with D unresolved. Germline V gives CDR1 LNHNV, CDR2 YYDKDF (reference sequence). V lost 0 bases and J lost 10, with 8 bases in between. The CDR3 consists of 12 residues.